These 13 T cell receptor beta chains originate from one sample sequenced in a study of cytomegalovirus exposure and HLA in healthy donors. 13 Jbeta primers and 60 Vbeta primers were used for the PCR. Sequencing was performed with immunoSEQ multiplex PCR; in TCRdb, only in-frame clones are kept and a portion is missing. The sample shows some 100,000 clones, approximately 75% of them seen only once. The sample comprised PBMCs. The receptors were sampled from an older woman in good health and CMV-seropositive.

The rearrangement uses TRBV6-6 and TRBJ2-7; possible D gene TRBD1, 6 bases. Deletions cut 5 bases from V and 8 bases from J, with 22 bases between. The CDR3 is made up of 15 amino acids. Germline lookup yields CDR1 MNHNY and CDR2 SVGAGI (reference sequence). CDR3 in DNA: TGTGCCAGCAGTGGGACATCCGAAAGGGGATACCAGCAGTACTTC. Translation: CASSGTSERGYQQYF.

The chain is built from TRBV10-2 and TRBJ2-5, with 9 bases lining up with TRBD2. This CDR3 region has 17 residues. Looked up from germline, CDR1 is WSHSY and CDR2 is SAAADI. V gave up 3 bases and J gave up 5 bases; unmatched junction bases: 13. The CDR3 loop reads CASSDPRGGREGETQYF. In DNA form, the CDR3 reads TGCGCCAGCAGTGATCCGCGGGGGGGAAGGGAGGGGGAGACCCAGTACTTC.

Only a few counts were recorded for this clone. The chain uses TRBV15 and TRBJ1-1; D remains unclear. The CDR3 totals 15 residues. The V end lost 0 bases, the J end lost 1 base, and 9 bases lay between the germline ends. Germline CDR1 is LNHNV and CDR2 is YYDKDF (reference sequence). The CDR3 region has the DNA TGTGCCACCAGCAGAGATCAATGGGCGAACACTGAAGCTTTCTTT. Translating it yields CATSRDQWANTEAFF. Drawing the rest from reference TRBV15 and TRBJ1-1, the complete variable domain is DAMVIQNPRYQVTQFGKPVTLSCSQTLNHNVMYWYQQKSSQAPKLLFHYYDKDFNNEADTPDNFQSRRPNTSFCFLDIRSPGLGDTAMYLCATSRDQWANTEAFFGQGTRLTVV.

The chain uses TRBV9 and TRBJ1-1, with TRBD1 identical over 8 bases. The CDR3 is 14 residues long. The V and J ends lost 3 bases and 0 bases, in that order; junction bases with no gene match: 1. Per germline, CDR1 SGDLS and CDR2 YYNGEE. The CDR3 DNA follows: TGTGCCAGCAGCGCGGGACAGGTGAACACTGAAGCTTTCTTT. Protein: CASSAGQVNTEAFF.

The gene calls are TRBV28 and TRBJ1-2; D possibly corresponds to TRBD1 (6 bases). V lost 7 bases to trimming and J lost 2 bases, with 11 bases between them. Per the germline V gene, CDR1 is MDHEN and CDR2 is SYDVKM. This CDR3 contains 13 residues. CDR3 loop: CASNHDRNYGYTF. For the CDR3, the DNA is TGTGCCAGCAACCATGACAGGAACTATGGCTACACCTTC.

The chain couples TRBV10-1 to TRBJ2-3; D may be TRBD1 (5 bases). Germline V gives CDR1 WNHNN, CDR2 SYGVQD (reference sequence). Trimming removed 3 bases from V and 7 bases from J, with 17 bases in between. This CDR3 region has 15 residues. The CDR3 bases are TGCGCCAGCAGTGAAGTGGGCCAGTCAGGGAATACGCAGTATTTT. It codes for CASSEVGQSGNTQYF.

The chain uses TRBV19 and TRBJ2-7, with TRBD2 matching 10 bases. The junction had 7 bases not matched to a gene; V was cut back by 7 bases and J by 4 bases. CDR1 is LNHDA, CDR2 SQIVND, per germline (reference sequence). The CDR3 is made up of 14 amino acids. CDR3 nucleotides: TGTGCCAGTACTCCGGGACTAGCGTCGTACGAGCAGTACTTC. It encodes CASTPGLASYEQYF.

This clone was found once. The V gene is TRBV6-5, the J gene TRBJ1-1, with D maybe TRBD1 (5 bases). Trimming removed 4 bases at V and 2 bases at J, with 14 bases between. The CDR3 has 15 residues. From germline, CDR1 is MNHEY and CDR2 SVGAGI. CDR3 DNA sequence: TGTGCCAGCAGTTTCTTCGGGGGTGCCAACACTGAAGCTTTCTTT. Protein product: CASSFFGGANTEAFF.

This chain uses TRBV7-3 with TRBJ1-2; TRBD1 might be the D (6 bases). Trimming left V 1 base short and J 1 base short, with 10 bases between. The CDR3 loop spans 15 amino acids. Germline lookup yields CDR1 SGHTA and CDR2 FQGTGA. CDR3 DNA sequence: TGTGCCAGCAGCTTAAACGGACAGCGTAACTATGGCTACACCTTC. Its translation: CASSLNGQRNYGYTF.

Here the CDR3 DNA reads TGTGCCTGGCGCCGGGAGCGCTATGGCTACACCTTC. Protein sequence: CAWRRERYGYTF. V and J are TRBV30 and TRBJ1-2; D uncertain. The germline CDR1 and CDR2 sequences are GTSNPN and SVGIG (reference sequence). This CDR3 region has 12 residues. Trimming pared 5 bases from V and 4 bases from J, leaving 11 bases between.

This chain's CDR3 is CASSEMRTSTGRTGELFF. CDR3 DNA sequence: TGTGCCAGCAGCGAAATGAGAACTAGTACAGGGCGGACCGGGGAGCTGTTTTTT. The chain carries TRBV7-6 and TRBJ2-2; D is perhaps TRBD1 (6 bases). The CDR3 covers 18 residues. Germline lookup yields CDR1 SGHVS and CDR2 FNYEAQ. V lost 5 bases to trimming and J lost 5 bases, with 24 bases between them.

The chain employs TRBV28 and TRBJ2-7; D gene uncertain. This CDR3 contains 12 residues. From germline, CDR1 is MDHEN and CDR2 SYDVKM. Trimming removed 4 bases at V and 2 bases at J, with 6 bases between. CDR3 in amino acids: CASSSPAYEQYF. CDR3 DNA sequence: TGTGCCAGCAGTTCTCCGGCCTACGAGCAGTACTTC. Variable domain in full (rest from reference TRBV28 and TRBJ2-7): DVKVTQSSRYLVKRTGEKVFLECVQDMDHENMFWYRQDPGLGLRLIYFSYDVKMKEKGDIPEGYSVSREKKERFSLILESASTNQTSMYLCASSSPAYEQYFGPGTRLTVT.

This clone was recorded a few times. The CDR3 nucleotides read TGCGCCAGCAGCCCAACGGCAGGGATAGTAGATACGCAGTATTTT. It specifies CASSPTAGIVDTQYF. The V and J genes are TRBV5-1 and TRBJ2-3; the D gene is possibly TRBD1 (5 bases). With 4 bases removed from V and 5 bases from J, the gap between germline ends came to 17 bases. Per the germline V gene, CDR1 is SGHRS and CDR2 is YFSETQ. The CDR3 totals 15 residues. The full variable domain, completed using reference TRBV5-1 and TRBJ2-3, is KAGVTQTPRYLIKTRGQQVTLSCSPISGHRSVSWYQQTPGQGLQFLFEYFSETQRNKGNFPGRFSGRQFSNSRSEMNVSTLELGDSALYLCASSPTAGIVDTQYFGPGTRLTVL.